What follows describes a single TCR beta chain. Antigen specificity is unknown. This record comes from a study of cytomegalovirus exposure and HLA in healthy donors. Trimming took off 6 bases at V and 4 bases at J, with 18 bases between the two ends. CDR1 and CDR2 (germline): MNHEY, SMNVEV (reference sequence). The CDR3 spans 16 residues. Generated by immunoSEQ multiplex PCR, the TCRdb table keeps only in-frame clones and is missing some. This table has roughly 84,000 clones, just over 90% appearing once. Whole-study findings and limits: The study labeled 180 or so TCR beta chains cytomegalovirus-associated. First-cohort TCR clusters were later found to tend to co-occur in the 120 or so validation repertoires.

V gene TRBV27 combines with J gene TRBJ2-2, with D possibly TRBD1 on 6 matching bases. The sequenced sample consisted of PBMCs. This TCR derives from a man under 40 in good health and CMV-seronegative. CDR3 in amino acids: CASRQQGPWSTGELFF. As DNA, the CDR3 is TGTGCCAGCAGACAACAGGGCCCCTGGAGCACCGGGGAGCTGTTTTTT.